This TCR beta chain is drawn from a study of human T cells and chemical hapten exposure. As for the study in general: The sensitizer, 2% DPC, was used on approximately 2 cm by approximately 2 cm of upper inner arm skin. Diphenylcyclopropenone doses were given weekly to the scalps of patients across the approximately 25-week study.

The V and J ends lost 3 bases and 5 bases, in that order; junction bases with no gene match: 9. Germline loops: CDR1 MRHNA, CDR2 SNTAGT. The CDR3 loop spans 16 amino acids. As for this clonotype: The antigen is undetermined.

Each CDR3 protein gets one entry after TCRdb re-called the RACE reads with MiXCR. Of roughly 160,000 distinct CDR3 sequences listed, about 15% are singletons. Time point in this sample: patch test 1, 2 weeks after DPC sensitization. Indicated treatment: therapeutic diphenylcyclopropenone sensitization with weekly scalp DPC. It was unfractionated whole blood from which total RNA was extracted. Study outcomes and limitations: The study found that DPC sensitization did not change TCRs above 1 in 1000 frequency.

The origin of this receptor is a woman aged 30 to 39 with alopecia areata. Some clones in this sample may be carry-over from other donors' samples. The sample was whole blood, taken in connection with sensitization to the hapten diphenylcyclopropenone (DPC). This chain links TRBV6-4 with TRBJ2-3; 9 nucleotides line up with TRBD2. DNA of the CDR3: TGTGCCAGCAGTGAGGGACTAGCCTACGGCGTAGATACGCAGTATTTT. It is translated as CASSEGLAYGVDTQYF.